This TCR beta chain was sequenced for a study of T cell responses to AZD1222 COVID-19 vaccine. This CDR3 has 14 residues. Germline V lookup: CDR1 SGHVS, CDR2 FQNEAQ. The ends were cut back, 6 bases at V and 3 bases at J, with 11 bases in the middle. Repertoires were generated with immunoSEQ multiplex PCR, while TCRdb's copy carries only in-frame clones and drops some. The sample consists of 110,000 to 150,000 clones, more than 75% of them appearing once. V is TRBV7-8 and J is TRBJ2-2, with D possibly matching TRBD2 (7 bases). The specimen comprised peripheral blood, sampled 28 days after the second AZD1222 dose. This clonotype originated in an adult who received the AZD1222 COVID-19 vaccine. The chain's CDR3 is CASRRGGDTGELFF. The CDR3 nucleotides are TGTGCCAGCAGGAGGGGGGGCGACACCGGGGAGCTGTTTTTT.